The 9 T cell receptor beta chains below were found in one sample sequenced in a study of cytomegalovirus exposure and HLA in healthy donors (dated by TCRdb to about 2017). Receptor libraries were prepared by the immunoSEQ multiplex PCR assay. For the multiplex PCR, a mixture combining 60 forward primers for TCR Vbeta segments and 13 reverse primers for TCR Jbeta segments was used. TCRdb retrieved this table from immuneACCESS and kept in-frame rearrangements only. Not all clones are present; in checked studies, unresolved V genes account for under half, and no reason is known for the remainder. This sample is represented by approximately 140,000 clones; over 75% of them were singletons. The leading ten clones occupy around 2.4% of the sample. The specimen was PBMCs. These receptors were collected from a male donor in good health and CMV-seronegative.

This clone was seen a single time. This sequence joins TRBV28 and TRBJ2-7, with a tentative D call TRBD2 (6 bases). The germline CDR1 and CDR2 sequences are MDHEN and SYDVKM. The CDR3 is made up of 20 amino acids. Trimming cost V 1 base and J 5 bases, with 30 bases left between them. The CDR3 here is CASSLLGIGVGPGLPDEQYF. In DNA, the CDR3 is TGTGCCAGCAGTTTATTGGGTATTGGGGTGGGGCCGGGACTCCCGGACGAGCAGTACTTC. Complete variable domain (other parts from reference TRBV28 and TRBJ2-7): DVKVTQSSRYLVKRTGEKVFLECVQDMDHENMFWYRQDPGLGLRLIYFSYDVKMKEKGDIPEGYSVSREKKERFSLILESASTNQTSMYLCASSLLGIGVGPGLPDEQYFGPGTRLTVT.

The chain couples TRBV5-6 to TRBJ2-7, with D hard to call. CDR1 is SGHDT, CDR2 YYEEEE, per germline. This CDR3 is 12 amino acids long. Trimming removed 5 bases at V and 3 bases at J, with 9 bases between. CDR3 in DNA: TGTGCCAGCAGTTTGAGAGACTACGAGCAGTACTTC. This gives the protein CASSLRDYEQYF.

Of note for this clone: Additional DNA sequences in this sample encode the identical CDR3. The chain carries TRBV5-1 and TRBJ2-7; D perhaps matches TRBD1 (5 bases). The CDR3 consists of 13 residues. Germline CDR1 reads SGHRS; CDR2 reads YFSETQ. The germline V and J ends were trimmed by 0 bases and 7 bases, with 11 bases remaining between them. The CDR3, as DNA: TGCGCCAGCAGCTTGGGGGGCGGCTATGAGCAGTACTTC. It is translated as CASSLGGGYEQYF.

This chain joins TRBV11-2 and TRBJ2-2; 8 bases align to TRBD1. The CDR3 loop spans 15 amino acids. Germline V CDR1 and CDR2: SGHAT, FQNNGV. Trimming took 1 base from V and 5 from J; bases not matched to a gene: 3. This CDR3 reads CASSLGTGKTGELFF. DNA for the CDR3: TGTGCCAGCAGCTTAGGGACAGGGAAAACCGGGGAGCTGTTTTTT.

V is TRBV7-9 and J is TRBJ2-1, with TRBD2 identical over 9 bases. J gave up 4 bases and V 1 base, and 2 bases lay outside the gene matches. Germline V lookup: CDR1 SEHNR, CDR2 FQNEAQ (reference sequence). This CDR3 spans 15 amino acids. CDR3: CASSLGAGGYNEQFF. The CDR3 coding sequence is TGTGCCAGCAGCTTAGGGGCGGGAGGGTACAATGAGCAGTTCTTC.

The chain has TRBV7-2 and TRBJ1-6; D is ambiguous. V lost 2 bases to trimming and J lost 7 bases, with 12 bases between them. The length of the CDR3 is 15 residues. In germline, CDR1 is SGHTA, CDR2 FQGNSA. The CDR3 region is CASSLQSRGNSPLHF. The CDR3 DNA follows: TGTGCCAGCAGCTTACAATCGCGAGGAAATTCACCCCTCCACTTT.

This chain uses TRBV5-5 with TRBJ2-7; TRBD2 might be the D (6 bases). The germline V gene has CDR1 SGHKS and CDR2 YYEKEE (reference sequence). The CDR3 contains 12 residues. The V end was cut by 5 bases, the J end by 3 bases, with 9 bases between. The DNA for the CDR3 is TGTGCCAGCAGTTGGGACTTCTACGAGCAGTACTTC. Protein sequence: CASSWDFYEQYF.

This clone came up a few times. At one end the junction does not follow the germline gene, possibly because of a read error. V and J are TRBV2 and TRBJ1-2; tentative D call: TRBD1 (6 bases). The V gene's germline CDR1 is SNHLY and CDR2 FYNNEI. CDR3 size: 11 residues. Here the CDR3 DNA reads TGTGCCAGCCGTCCGGGGGGCGCTTTCCACTTC. It encodes CASRPGGAFHF.

The rearrangement uses TRBV7-2 and TRBJ2-5, with TRBD1 as a possible D gene (6 bases). CDR3 length equals 14 residues. V was trimmed by 1 base and J by 4 bases, leaving 10 bases between them. CDR1 and CDR2 (germline): SGHTA, FQGNSA. This CDR3 is CASSLGPRGETQYF. Here the CDR3 DNA reads TGTGCCAGCAGCTTAGGTCCCAGGGGAGAGACCCAGTACTTC.